This T cell receptor (beta chain) was captured by sequencing in a study of blood T cell repertoires in COVID-19. Germline CDR1 is DFQATT and CDR2 is SNEGSKA (reference sequence). The CDR3 length is 10 residues. The V end was cut by 3 bases, the J end by 8 bases, with 7 bases between. The method was immunoSEQ multiplex PCR; TCRdb's version includes in-frame clones alone and lacks a portion of them. Among under 300,000 clones listed, around 90% were seen once. The sample holds a few counts of this clone. The chain carries TRBV20-1 and TRBJ1-2, with D maybe TRBD1 (5 bases). This receptor was identified in a woman aged 55-69 years with COVID-19, enrolled during active disease. The sample taken for sequencing was peripheral blood. The CDR3 sequence: CSASGGGYTF. The CDR3 nucleotides are TGCAGTGCTAGCGGGGGAGGCTACACCTTC.